Listed below are T cell receptor beta chains from one sample, sequenced in a study of blood T cell repertoires in COVID-19. Clones were read by immunoSEQ multiplex PCR, and TCRdb kept only the in-frame ones, dropping some. The sample records 140,000 to 150,000 clones, around 90% being singletons. The material sequenced was peripheral blood. These receptor sequences come from a man between 65 and 85 years old with acute or convalescent COVID-19. The conserved cysteine and the conserved F or W are not part of the CDR3 here. The order of the fields is clone size, V gene, CDR3 protein. Some rows mark clone size as missing; the rest say once, few, many or name a class of expanded clone.

clone_size: .
v_call: TRBV29-1
cdr3_aa: SVAGSSQETQY

clone_size: few
v_call: TRBV29-1
cdr3_aa: SVDLTGTNEKLF

clone_size: .
v_call: TRBV15
cdr3_aa: ATSRDVSGRYTGELF

clone_size: .
v_call: TRBV13
cdr3_aa: ASSFGTGEAF

clone_size: .
v_call: TRBV19
cdr3_aa: ASSGQVNSPLH

clone_size: .
v_call: TRBV20-1
cdr3_aa: SATGGTEAF

clone_size: .
v_call: TRBV24-1
cdr3_aa: ATSASGSSYNEQF

clone_size: .
v_call: TRBV30
cdr3_aa: AWSHGPSGRAMNEQF

clone_size: .
v_call: TRBV19
cdr3_aa: ASSPGQGNTEAF

clone_size: .
v_call: TRBV7-6
cdr3_aa: ASSMEGVNTEAF

clone_size: .
v_call: TRBV5-1
cdr3_aa: ASSFDLYEQY

clone_size: few
v_call: TRBV28
cdr3_aa: ASTFGYGYT

clone_size: .
v_call: TRBV5-5
cdr3_aa: ASSLSWTGLPSNQPQH

clone_size: .
v_call: TRBV28
cdr3_aa: ASKIYRGLAVPHNEQF

clone_size: .
v_call: TRBV5-6
cdr3_aa: ASSLGAGSSYNEQF

clone_size: .
v_call: TRBV11-2
cdr3_aa: ASSPGWYTHNEQF